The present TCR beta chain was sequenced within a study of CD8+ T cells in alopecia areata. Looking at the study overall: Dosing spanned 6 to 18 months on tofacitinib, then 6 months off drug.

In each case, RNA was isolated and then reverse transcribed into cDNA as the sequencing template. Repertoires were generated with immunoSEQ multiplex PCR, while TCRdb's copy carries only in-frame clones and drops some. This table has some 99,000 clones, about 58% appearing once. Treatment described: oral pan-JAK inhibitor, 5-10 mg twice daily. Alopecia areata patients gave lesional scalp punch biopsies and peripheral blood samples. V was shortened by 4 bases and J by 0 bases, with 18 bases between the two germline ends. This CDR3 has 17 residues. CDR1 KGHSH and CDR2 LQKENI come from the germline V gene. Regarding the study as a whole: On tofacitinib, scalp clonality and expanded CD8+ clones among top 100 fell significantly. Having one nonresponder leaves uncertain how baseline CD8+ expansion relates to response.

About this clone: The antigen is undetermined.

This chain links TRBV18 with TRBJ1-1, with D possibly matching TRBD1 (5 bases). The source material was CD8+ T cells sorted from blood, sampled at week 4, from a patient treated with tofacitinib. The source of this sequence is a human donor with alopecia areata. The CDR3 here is CASSLYPQGLMNTEAFF. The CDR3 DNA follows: TGTGCCAGCTCACTATACCCGCAGGGTCTCATGAACACTGAAGCTTTCTTT.